The source of this T cell receptor (beta chain) is a study of OX40 agonist ivuxolimab in advanced cancers. Across the study: People in dose escalation had one of these cancers: hepatocellular carcinoma, melanoma, renal cell or head and neck cancer. A history of anti-PD-1, anti-PD-L1 or anti-CTLA-4 therapy was acceptable, and 30% to 45% had some.

Study outcomes and limitations: Both CD4+ and CD8+ T cell populations in blood had undergone clonal expansion by week 6 at 0.1 to 3.0 mg/kg. Expanded clones were, on average, more numerous among CD8+ T cells than CD4+.

CDR1 is MNHEY and CDR2 is SMNVEV in the germline V gene (reference sequence). This CDR3 has 13 residues. V gave up 6 bases and J gave up 9 bases; unmatched junction bases: 7. Clones were sequenced by immunoSEQ multiplex PCR, and TCRdb holds only the in-frame ones, with some missing. Counted here are 35,000 to 50,000 clones, approximately 90% occurring once; the ten biggest clones make up roughly a fifth. Concerning this clone itself: Its antigen is unidentified.

The source was CD4+ or CD8+ T cells sorted from blood, collected in a trial of the OX40 agonist ivuxolimab. The chain couples TRBV27 to TRBJ2-1; TRBD2 matches 8 bases. The origin of this receptor is an adult with an advanced solid tumor such as melanoma, head and neck, liver or kidney cancer. CDR3 nucleotides: TGTGCCAGCAGCTCCGGACTAGCCGGTGAGCAGTTCTTC. Its protein is CASSSGLAGEQFF.